Below, one TCR beta chain is given with its context. Its antigen is not identified. These data originate in a study of monozygotic twins with inflammatory bowel disease. General observations from the study: Concordant and discordant twins showed no difference in repertoire similarity, possibly from limited power. Especially with disease activity, IBD patients had fewer clonotypes in common with others than healthy twins did.

TCRdb re-called the 5' RACE reads, yielding one record per CDR3 amino acid sequence without DNA. In all, the sample yields approximately 400,000 distinct CDR3 sequences. The CDR3 is 17 amino acids. Looked up from germline, CDR1 is MNHEY and CDR2 is SMNVEV (reference sequence). Every donor provided one blood sample measuring 2.5 ml. Sequencing input: blood. The clonotype was recovered from a human donor with ulcerative colitis or Crohn's disease, or a healthy co-twin of an affected twin (not recorded which). The V and J genes are TRBV27 and TRBJ2-1. The CDR3 here is CASSLVGMGRFYNEQFF.